This is a list of T cell receptor beta chains from one sample in a study of spatial heterogeneity in lung cancer. Via MiXCR, TCRdb re-called the 5' RACE reads, giving one row per CDR3 protein. The sample contains tens of thousands of distinct CDR3 sequences, over 8.5% of which appear only once. The material was PBMCs, obtained at surgery. Receptor source: a male donor with early-stage non-small cell lung cancer. The conserved cysteine and the conserved F or W are not part of the CDR3 here. The D gene is left open where the match is weak.

d_call	v_call	j_call	cdr3_aa
TRBD2	TRBV25-1	TRBJ2-3	ASTSYAGTRTDTQY
NA	TRBV7-2	TRBJ1-1	ASSLQGYGAF
NA	TRBV7-9	TRBJ2-3	ASSSNTRARPDTQY
NA	TRBV2	TRBJ1-3	ASSGGRSSGNTIY
NA	TRBV20-1	TRBJ1-1	SAVHSPGNTEAF
NA	TRBV7-6	TRBJ1-5	ASSLEGGYQPQH
NA	TRBV6-2/TRBV6-3	TRBJ1-5	ASVLGAGSTQPQH
NA	TRBV20-1	TRBJ2-7	SARGGTPYEQY
NA	TRBV6-5	TRBJ2-1	ASSYSYGYNEQF
TRBD2	TRBV2	TRBJ2-2	ASERAGVAGELF
NA	TRBV24-1	TRBJ2-1	ATSKAGDFYNEQF
TRBD1	TRBV28	TRBJ2-1	ASGTVPGQGFNEQF
NA	TRBV20-1	TRBJ1-2	SARDLPAFT
NA	TRBV7-6	TRBJ2-1	ASSLGYRGNQANEQF
NA	TRBV12-3/TRBV12-4	TRBJ1-5	ASSTGRNQPQH
NA	TRBV6-5	TRBJ2-7	ASSYSPSTLSYEQY
TRBD2	TRBV28	TRBJ2-1	ATLRGGGDNEQF